This T cell receptor beta chain was identified in a study of T cell clonality in common variable immunodeficiency. General observations from the study: Compared with controls, CVID subjects had fewer shared TCRbeta clones. Common variable immunodeficiency TCR beta sequences reportedly had fewer deletions and N-nucleotide insertions. TCRbeta clonality was increased in CVID versus healthy controls.

The V segment lost 5 bases and the J segment 4 bases; nucleotides outside the gene matches: 4. There are 15 residues in the CDR3. Germline values: CDR1 LNHDA, CDR2 SQIVND (reference sequence). Most patients and controls had Caucasian heritage. Profiled with immunoSEQ multiplex PCR; TCRdb holds only in-frame clones, not every one. The sample presents 80,000 or so clones, none singletons. This clone appeared many times. As yet, its antigen is unknown. The read ends 3 residues early relative to the CDR3; the germline J gene fills the gap. The chain couples TRBV19 to TRBJ2-7, with 14 nucleotides matching TRBD2. The source material was peripheral blood mononuclear cells. This sequence originates from a person aged 18 to 75 in good health. The CDR3 sequence: CASSPRTSGRYEQYF. CDR3 DNA (partial): TGTGCCAGTAGTCCTCGGACTAGCGGGAGGTACGAG.